This T cell receptor (beta chain) stems from a study of blood T cell repertoires in COVID-19. Study-wide background: COVID-19 samples from acute and convalescent phases originated in the United States, Italy and Spain. The cDNA or gDNA used as material had been derived from T cells, B-cell-depleted T cells, or PBMCs.

Per the germline V gene, CDR1 is MNHEY and CDR2 is SVGAGI. The CDR3 is 15 residues long. V shed 8 bases and J shed 8 bases, with 24 bases lying between them. Per the original methods: Estimates of nucleated cell counts were drawn from the amplification of reference gene primers. TCRdb's table, derived via immunoSEQ multiplex PCR, lists solely in-frame clones and lacks some. V and J calls plus clone size are reproduced from that table; the DNA served to infer D and trimming. Of 100,000 to 150,000 clones listed, over 75% are singletons. The sample consisted of peripheral blood. The chain uses TRBV6-5 and TRBJ1-2; possible D gene TRBD1, 6 bases. The clonotype originates from a man aged 50-59 years with acute or convalescent COVID-19. CDR3 sequence: CASVGLQRGSGGYTF. The CDR3 DNA reads TGTGCCAGCGTTGGACTTCAAAGGGGGTCCGGCGGCTACACCTTC.